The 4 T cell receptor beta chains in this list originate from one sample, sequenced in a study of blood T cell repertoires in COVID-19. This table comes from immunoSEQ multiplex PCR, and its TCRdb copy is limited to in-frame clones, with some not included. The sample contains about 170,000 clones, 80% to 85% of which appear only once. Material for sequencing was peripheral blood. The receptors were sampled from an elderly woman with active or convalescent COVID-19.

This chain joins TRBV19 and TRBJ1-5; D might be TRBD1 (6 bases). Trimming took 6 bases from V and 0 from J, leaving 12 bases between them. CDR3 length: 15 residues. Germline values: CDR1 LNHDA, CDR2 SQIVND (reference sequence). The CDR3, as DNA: TGTGCCAGTAGAACCGGACAGAATAGCAATCAGCCCCAGCATTTT. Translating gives CASRTGQNSNQPQHF.

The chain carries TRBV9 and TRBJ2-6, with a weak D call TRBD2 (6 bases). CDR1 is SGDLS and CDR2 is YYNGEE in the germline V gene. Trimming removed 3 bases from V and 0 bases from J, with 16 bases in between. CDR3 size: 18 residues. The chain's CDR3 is CASSAAVGGDSGANVLTF. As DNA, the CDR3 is TGTGCCAGCAGCGCAGCGGTGGGGGGTGACTCTGGGGCCAACGTCCTGACTTTC.

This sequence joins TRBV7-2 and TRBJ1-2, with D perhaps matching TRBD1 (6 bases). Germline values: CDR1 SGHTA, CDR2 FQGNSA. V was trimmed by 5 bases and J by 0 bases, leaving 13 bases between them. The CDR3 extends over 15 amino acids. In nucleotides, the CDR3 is TGTGCCAGCAGCCCCACCCGGGACACTAACTATGGCTACACCTTC. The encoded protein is CASSPTRDTNYGYTF.

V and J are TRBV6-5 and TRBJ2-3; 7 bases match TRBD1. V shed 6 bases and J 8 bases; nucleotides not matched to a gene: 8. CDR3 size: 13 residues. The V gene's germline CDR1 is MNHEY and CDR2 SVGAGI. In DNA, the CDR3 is TGTGCCAGCAGGCCCCGACAGGGCGCTACGCAGTATTTT. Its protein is CASRPRQGATQYF.